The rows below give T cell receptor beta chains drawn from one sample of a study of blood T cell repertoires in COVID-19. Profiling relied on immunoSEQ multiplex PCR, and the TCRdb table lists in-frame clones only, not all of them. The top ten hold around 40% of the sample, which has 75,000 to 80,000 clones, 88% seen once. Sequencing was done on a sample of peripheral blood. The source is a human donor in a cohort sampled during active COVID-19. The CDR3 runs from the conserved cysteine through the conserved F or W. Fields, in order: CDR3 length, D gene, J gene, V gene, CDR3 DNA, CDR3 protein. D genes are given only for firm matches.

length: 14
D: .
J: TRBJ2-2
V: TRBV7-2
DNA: TGTGCCAGCAGCTATAGCTCTAACACCGGGGAGCTGTTTTTT
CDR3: CASSYSSNTGELFF

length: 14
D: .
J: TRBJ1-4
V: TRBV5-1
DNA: TGCGCCAGCAGCTTGACAACGGGAAATGAAAAACTGTTTTTT
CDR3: CASSLTTGNEKLFF

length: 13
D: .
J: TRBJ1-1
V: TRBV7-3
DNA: TGTGCCAGCAGCGCACAGGAGAACACTGAAGCTTTCTTT
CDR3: CASSAQENTEAFF

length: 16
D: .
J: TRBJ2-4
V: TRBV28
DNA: TGTGCCAGCAGTTACCCGGGTGTGGTAGCCAAAAACATTCAGTACTTC
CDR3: CASSYPGVVAKNIQYF

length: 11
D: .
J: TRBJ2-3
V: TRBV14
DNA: TGTGCCAGCAGCGGCGGGTATACGCAGTATTTT
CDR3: CASSGGYTQYF

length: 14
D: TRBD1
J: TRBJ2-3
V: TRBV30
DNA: TGTGCCGGGACCGGGACAGGGATAACAGATACGCAGTATTTT
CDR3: CAGTGTGITDTQYF

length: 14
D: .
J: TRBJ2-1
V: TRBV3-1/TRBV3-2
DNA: TGTGCCAGCAGCCAGTTCGACTTCTTTAATGAGCAGTTCTTC
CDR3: CASSQFDFFNEQFF

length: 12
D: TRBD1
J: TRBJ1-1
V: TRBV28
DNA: TGTGCCAGCAGTTTAGGACAGGGTGAAGCTTTCTTT
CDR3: CASSLGQGEAFF

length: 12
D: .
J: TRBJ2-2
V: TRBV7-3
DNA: TGTGCCAGCAGCTTTATAAACGGGGAGCTGTTTTTT
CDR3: CASSFINGELFF

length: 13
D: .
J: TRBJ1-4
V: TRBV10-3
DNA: TGTGCCATCAGTGGGACAGCAGGGGAAAAACTGTTTTTT
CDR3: CAISGTAGEKLFF

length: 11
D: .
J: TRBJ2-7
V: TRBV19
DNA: TGTGCCAGTAGTTCCCGGAGTGAGCAGTACTTC
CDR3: CASSSRSEQYF